This passage covers 26 T cell receptor beta chains from one sample sequenced in a study of PD-L1 blockade in urothelial cancer (dated by TCRdb to between 2016 and 2019). Libraries were prepared through the immunoSEQ multiplex PCR assay. The immuneACCESS repertoire file appears here via TCRdb, limited to in-frame rearrangements. These files lack a portion of the clones; in checked studies, under half of the deficit traces to unresolved V genes, and the cause of the others is not known. This sample holds about 86,000 clones; over 65% were observed only once. 14% of the sample lies in the top ten. The time point label, as the study defines it: pretreatment peripheral blood. This material consisted of PBMCs, taken around atezolizumab (anti-PD-L1) treatment. The receptors derive from a man aged 55 to 70 with urothelial cancer.

The chain has TRBV7-8 and TRBJ2-2; D remains unclear. V was pared by 6 bases and J by 2 bases, with 13 bases between. This CDR3 comprises 15 residues. CDR1 is SGHVS, CDR2 FQNEAQ, per germline. CDR3 sequence: CASSRVFQNTGELFF. CDR3 sequence (DNA): TGTGCCAGCAGTCGGGTCTTTCAAAACACCGGGGAGCTGTTTTTT.

This chain joins TRBV19 and TRBJ1-1; 9 positions match TRBD1. V lost 4 bases and J lost 4; bases outside the gene matches: 4. There are 14 residues in the CDR3. Per the germline V gene, CDR1 is LNHDA and CDR2 is SQIVND (reference sequence). This CDR3 is CASSSSGQGTEAFF. The CDR3 nucleotides read TGTGCCAGTAGTAGCTCGGGACAGGGCACTGAAGCTTTCTTT. Complete variable domain (other parts from reference TRBV19 and TRBJ1-1): DGGITQSPKYLFRKEGQNVTLSCEQNLNHDAMYWYRQDPGQGLRLIYYSQIVNDFQKGDIAEGYSVSREKKESFPLTVTSAQKNPTAFYLCASSSSGQGTEAFFGQGTRLTVV.

The chain uses TRBV4-1 and TRBJ2-7; 9 positions agree with TRBD2. CDR1 and CDR2 (germline): MGHRA, YSYEKL. The V and J ends lost 1 base and 1 base, in that order; junction bases with no gene match: 5. The CDR3 contains 16 residues. DNA for the CDR3: TGCGCCAGCAGCCAAGCTAGACTAGCGGCTTCCTACGAGCAGTACTTC. Its translation is CASSQARLAASYEQYF.

This chain joins TRBV5-1 and TRBJ2-5; 7 positions match TRBD2. The CDR3 has 17 amino acids. The V gene end was trimmed by 6 bases and the J gene end by 5 bases; junction bases not matched to a gene: 19. Germline values: CDR1 SGHRS, CDR2 YFSETQ. CDR3 DNA sequence: TGCGCCAGCACCTCCATAGGGTCGCGGGGGTCCGGTGAGACCCAGTACTTC. As protein: CASTSIGSRGSGETQYF. The full variable domain, its missing parts supplied by reference TRBV5-1 and TRBJ2-5, is KAGVTQTPRYLIKTRGQQVTLSCSPISGHRSVSWYQQTPGQGLQFLFEYFSETQRNKGNFPGRFSGRQFSNSRSEMNVSTLELGDSALYLCASTSIGSRGSGETQYFGPGTRLLVL.

The chain links TRBV7-2 to TRBJ1-2; D gene unclear. Trimming shortened V by 2 bases and J by 0 bases, and 7 bases separated the two germline ends. Germline V CDR1 and CDR2: SGHTA, FQGNSA. There are 14 residues in the CDR3. CDR3 amino acids: CASSLMSANYGYTF. Written as DNA, the CDR3 is TGTGCCAGCAGCTTAATGTCGGCTAACTATGGCTACACCTTC. The full variable domain, its missing parts supplied by reference TRBV7-2 and TRBJ1-2, is GAGVSQSPSNKVTEKGKDVELRCDPISGHTALYWYRQSLGQGLEFLIYFQGNSAPDKSGLPSDRFSAERTGGSVSTLTIQRTQQEDSAVYLCASSLMSANYGYTFGSGTRLTVV.

The V and J genes are TRBV19 and TRBJ2-7; D unresolved. CDR1 is LNHDA and CDR2 is SQIVND in the germline V gene (reference sequence). The CDR3 extends over 15 amino acids. V was pared by 3 bases and J by 5 bases, with 17 bases between. The DNA for the CDR3 is TGTGCCAGTAGTATCCGAGGCGGTCATTGGGACGAGCAGTACTTC. It codes for CASSIRGGHWDEQYF. Filled out from reference TRBV19 and TRBJ2-7, the complete variable domain reads DGGITQSPKYLFRKEGQNVTLSCEQNLNHDAMYWYRQDPGQGLRLIYYSQIVNDFQKGDIAEGYSVSREKKESFPLTVTSAQKNPTAFYLCASSIRGGHWDEQYFGPGTRLTVT.

The gene calls are TRBV4-3 and TRBJ2-2, with 12 bases aligning to TRBD2. V lost 4 bases to trimming and J lost 7 bases; unmatched junction nucleotides: 16. The CDR3 covers 19 residues. Germline V lookup: CDR1 LGHNA, CDR2 YSLEER. CDR3 protein: CASSRTGTSGPKSGGELFF. The CDR3 nucleotides are TGCGCCAGCAGCCGGACCGGGACTAGCGGGCCGAAATCGGGCGGGGAGCTGTTTTTT.

The chain carries TRBV10-3 and TRBJ1-1; no definite D call. Between the trimmed V and J ends, which lost 0 bases and 11 bases, there was a span of 13 bases. The CDR3 consists of 13 residues. Germline V gives CDR1 ENHRY, CDR2 SYGVKD. CDR3 sequence: CAISESMAVGAFF. Written as DNA, the CDR3 is TGTGCCATCAGTGAGTCGATGGCGGTTGGGGCTTTCTTT.

The chain employs TRBV30 and TRBJ2-7, with D possibly TRBD2 on 5 matching bases. Germline V gene lookup returns CDR1 GTSNPN and CDR2 SVGIG (reference sequence). V was cut by 5 bases and J by 1 base, with 15 bases left in between. This CDR3 contains 14 residues. The CDR3 spells CAWVRRQRSYEQYF. The CDR3 DNA is TGTGCCTGGGTCAGGAGGCAGCGATCCTACGAGCAGTACTTC. The full variable domain, its missing parts supplied by reference TRBV30 and TRBJ2-7, is SQTIHQWPATLVQPVGSPLSLECTVEGTSNPNLYWYRQAAGRGLQLLFYSVGIGQISSEVPQNLSASRPQDRQFILSSKKLLLSDSGFYLCAWVRRQRSYEQYFGPGTRLTVT.

V gene TRBV11-2 combines with J gene TRBJ2-5; 11 bases line up with TRBD1. Germline trimming cut 4 bases from V and 4 bases from J; bases unmatched to any gene: 5. Germline CDR1 is SGHAT and CDR2 is FQNNGV. The CDR3 is made up of 15 amino acids. CDR3: CASSSPGQGVETQYF. The CDR3 DNA follows: TGTGCCAGCAGCTCTCCGGGACAGGGGGTAGAGACCCAGTACTTC.

V gene TRBV7-9 combines with J gene TRBJ1-1; D is uncertain. The CDR3 runs 15 residues. V was clipped by 0 bases and J by 5 bases, with 13 bases between them. CDR1 SEHNR and CDR2 FQNEAQ come from the germline V gene (reference sequence). The CDR3 DNA sequence: TGTGCCAGCAGCTTAGCCACCGAGAGTGAGACTGAAGCTTTCTTT. Protein: CASSLATESETEAFF.

Only one count was recorded for this clone. The chain couples TRBV5-5 to TRBJ1-1; no clear D gene. The V end lost 0 bases, the J end lost 6 bases, and 15 bases lay between the germline ends. Germline lookup yields CDR1 SGHKS and CDR2 YYEKEE (reference sequence). CDR3 length: 15 amino acids. The DNA of the CDR3 is TGTGCCAGCAGCTTGGTCCGGGTTGGAGTTCCTGAAGCTTTCTTT. Protein: CASSLVRVGVPEAFF.

This clone was seen just once. The J gene is TRBJ2-7, the V gene TRBV5-5; 7 bases agree with TRBD2. CDR1 and CDR2 from the germline V gene are SGHKS and YYEKEE (reference sequence). The CDR3 runs to 15 residues. The ends lost 0 bases at V and 4 bases at J; junction bases unmatched: 7. This CDR3 is CASSLVAGERYEQYF. DNA of the CDR3: TGTGCCAGCAGCTTGGTGGCGGGAGAGCGGTACGAGCAGTACTTC.

V and J are TRBV27 and TRBJ2-7; D is possibly TRBD2 (7 bases). The CDR3 extends over 15 amino acids. Trimming removed 3 bases from V and 3 bases from J, with 15 bases in between. The germline V gene encodes CDR1 MNHEY and CDR2 SMNVEV (reference sequence). CDR3: CASSLVLGGGYEQYF. For the CDR3, the DNA is TGTGCCAGCAGTTTGGTTCTGGGAGGGGGCTACGAGCAGTACTTC.

The chain combines TRBV7-9 with TRBJ2-1; 7 bases line up with TRBD2. The V gene's germline CDR1 is SEHNR and CDR2 FQNEAQ (reference sequence). The CDR3 sequence is 14 residues long. V was clipped by 5 bases and J by 6 bases; unmatched bases: 7. This CDR3 reads CASSPRDYINEQFF. CDR3 coding DNA: TGTGCCAGCAGCCCCCGGGACTACATCAATGAGCAGTTCTTC.

This chain uses TRBV19 with TRBJ1-1, with 7 positions matching TRBD1. Trimming at V came to 4 bases and at J to 0 bases, leaving 5 bases not matched to a gene. Per germline, CDR1 LNHDA and CDR2 SQIVND (reference sequence). The length of the CDR3 is 15 residues. CDR3 DNA sequence: TGTGCCAGTAGTAATGGACAGGTAATGAACACTGAAGCTTTCTTT. As protein: CASSNGQVMNTEAFF.

This clone was detected once. The chain links TRBV10-3 to TRBJ2-7; D not resolved. V lost 3 bases to trimming and J lost 7 bases, with 13 bases between them. The CDR3 has 13 amino acids. Germline V gene lookup returns CDR1 ENHRY and CDR2 SYGVKD. The CDR3 region is CAISDDTLLEQYF. The CDR3 DNA is TGTGCCATCAGTGACGACACCCTATTGGAGCAGTACTTC.

The chain combines TRBV6-4 with TRBJ1-2; perhaps TRBD1 as D (5 bases). This CDR3 is built from 13 residues. Germline CDR1 and CDR2: MRHNA and SNTAGT. Trimming cost V 10 bases and J 8 bases, with 20 bases left between them. The CDR3 is CATKGSRVGGYTF. The CDR3 nucleotides read TGTGCCACCAAGGGAAGCAGGGTCGGGGGCTACACCTTC.

This clone showed up just a few times. The chain carries TRBV7-9 and TRBJ2-7, with D possibly TRBD2 on 6 matching bases. Trimming left V 5 bases short and J 0 bases short, with 17 bases between. Germline V gene lookup returns CDR1 SEHNR and CDR2 FQNEAQ (reference sequence). The CDR3 extends over 16 amino acids. Here the CDR3 DNA reads TGTGCCAGCAGCCCAACGGTCGGGGGAAGCTCCTACGAGCAGTACTTC. This encodes CASSPTVGGSSYEQYF.

This clone was observed a single time. The V gene is TRBV7-9, the J gene TRBJ1-2; TRBD1 matches at 9 bases. The CDR3 extends over 14 amino acids. V was clipped by 6 bases and J by 8 bases; unmatched bases: 10. Germline CDR1 is SEHNR and CDR2 is FQNEAQ (reference sequence). In DNA form, the CDR3 reads TGTGCCAGCAGTCGGACAGGGGATTATCCGGGCTACACCTTC. Translation: CASSRTGDYPGYTF.

V gene TRBV5-1 combines with J gene TRBJ2-5, with no clear D. Germline assignment: CDR1 SGHRS and CDR2 YFSETQ. The CDR3 is 12 residues long. The V end was cut by 5 bases, the J end by 1 base, with 6 bases between. Here the CDR3 reads CASRYSQETQYF. CDR3 nucleotides: TGCGCCAGCAGGTACAGCCAAGAGACCCAGTACTTC.

The chain uses TRBV9 and TRBJ2-1; possible D gene TRBD1, 6 bases. V was shortened by 0 bases and J by 7 bases, with 11 bases between the two germline ends. The CDR3 totals 14 residues. Germline values: CDR1 SGDLS, CDR2 YYNGEE. The CDR3 reads CASSVEQGLNEQFF. DNA for the CDR3: TGTGCCAGCAGCGTAGAGCAGGGGCTAAATGAGCAGTTCTTC.

The chain recombines TRBV5-4 with TRBJ1-2; TRBD1 matches at 9 bases. There are 15 residues in the CDR3. J lost 1 base, V lost 2 bases, and 3 bases had no gene match. CDR1 and CDR2 from the germline V gene are SGHNT and YYREEE (reference sequence). The CDR3 DNA reads as TGTGCCAGCAGCTTCGGGACAGGGAATAACTATGGCTACACCTTC. Translated, it gives CASSFGTGNNYGYTF.

The chain uses TRBV19 and TRBJ2-6, with TRBD1 identical over 8 bases. This CDR3 has 18 residues. Germline trimming cut 3 bases from V and 0 bases from J; bases unmatched to any gene: 7. Germline V gene lookup returns CDR1 LNHDA and CDR2 SQIVND (reference sequence). The CDR3: CASSILGTGVSGANVLTF. In DNA, the CDR3 is TGTGCCAGTAGTATCCTCGGGACAGGAGTCTCTGGGGCCAACGTCCTGACTTTC. Drawing the rest from reference TRBV19 and TRBJ2-6, the complete variable domain is DGGITQSPKYLFRKEGQNVTLSCEQNLNHDAMYWYRQDPGQGLRLIYYSQIVNDFQKGDIAEGYSVSREKKESFPLTVTSAQKNPTAFYLCASSILGTGVSGANVLTFGAGSRLTVL.

V usage is TRBV7-3 and J usage is TRBJ2-7; 11 bases are shared with TRBD2. The germline CDR1 and CDR2 sequences are SGHTA and FQGTGA. V dropped 5 bases and J dropped 0; count of bases not matched to a gene: 9. This CDR3 is built from 17 residues. CDR3 region: CASSASTSGGSSYEQYF. The CDR3 nucleotides are TGTGCCAGCAGCGCCAGTACTAGCGGGGGCAGCTCCTACGAGCAGTACTTC. Combining the CDR3 with reference TRBV7-3 and TRBJ2-7 gives the whole variable domain GAGVSQTPSNKVTEKGKYVELRCDPISGHTALYWYRQSLGQGPEFLIYFQGTGAADDSGLPNDRFFAVRPEGSVSTLKIQRTERGDSAVYLCASSASTSGGSSYEQYFGPGTRLTVT.

The chain combines TRBV15 with TRBJ2-3, with 13 bases aligning to TRBD2. V was pared by 0 bases and J by 5 bases, with 8 bases of the junction left unmatched. The CDR3 spans 18 residues. Germline CDR1 LNHNV, CDR2 YYDKDF (reference sequence). CDR3 sequence (DNA): TGTGCCACCAGCAGAGATCGATGGACTAGCGGGAGTGGAGATACGCAGTATTTT. Its protein is CATSRDRWTSGSGDTQYF.